The text below deals with one T cell receptor (beta chain). This clonotype qualifies as medium-sized (0.01 to 0.1%). Its antigen specificity is not known. No quality values exist for individual bases; no much larger clone is one base distant. The data originate from a study of T cells generated in artificial thymic organoids listed by TCRdb under 2017. Background on the whole study: The study compared the TCR alpha and beta CDR3 repertoires of CD8 single positive T cells derived from in vitro artificial thymic organoids against those of naive CD8 T cells from thymus and peripheral blood. The repertoire sequencing data shown were described as representative of three independent experiments. The investigation overall reported the following: No skewed Valpha or Vbeta usage was observed in organoid-derived T cells, a finding that argues against dominance of unconventional lineages or clonal expansions. CD8 single positive T cells derived from organoids showed physiological TCR clonotype diversity comparable to the diversity seen in thymic and blood naive CD8 T cells.

Separate semi-nested PCR amplifications were run for the TCRalpha and TCRbeta libraries, using Advantage 2 and reverse primers located in the TRAC or TRBC constant regions. Between roughly 3.5 and 550 ng of total RNA was used as input for first-strand cDNA synthesis. TCR cDNA libraries were generated by 5'-RACE using the SMARTer PCR cDNA Synthesis kit, with a poly-dT primer employed for first-strand synthesis. Sample-specific 5-nucleotide barcodes were carried by the semi-nested constant-region reverse primers, and the resulting products were cleaned using the Zymo DNA Clean and Concentrator-5 kit. Up to ten barcoded samples were pooled, ligated to Illumina adaptors and sequenced on an Illumina MiSeq as 2 x 150 bp paired-end reads. Concerning the study's data processing: Demultiplexed reads were aligned using BLAT against a custom library containing all human TRAV, TRAJ, TRBV, TRBD and TRBJ combinations from IMGT. The best BLAT hits were picked using pslCDnaFilter (-maxAligns=1, -ignoreIntrons), and custom Perl scripts were used to calculate clonotype frequencies. TCRdb reanalyzed the raw reads on its own, using fastp at Q25 for trimming and MiXCR for clone calling, and kept in-frame beta chains. Each CDR3 protein gets just one entry, which takes the most common genes and DNA from the rows behind it. The V and J calls were determined by TCRdb, not by the authors. Recorded for this sample are 7,000 to 8,500 distinct CDR3 sequences; more than 20% of them occurred a single time. Around 3.1% of the sample is held by the ten biggest clonotypes.

Measured from the cysteine to the phenylalanine, the CDR3 is 13 residues long. Only the CDR3 part of the read is kept: 39 bases, read in frame from the first base. In the germline V gene (reference sequence), CDR1 corresponds to DFQATT and CDR2 to SNEGSKA. Here V drops 6 bases and J drops 5 bases, and the junction holds 8 bases not matched to any gene. To build the artificial thymic organoids, human HSPCs were aggregated with MS5 murine stromal cells that had been transduced with human DLL1, and the aggregates were cultured at an air-liquid interface. The cells used to seed the organoids were FACS-purified CD34+CD3- hematopoietic stem and progenitor cells from which residual T cells had been depleted. The organoids were grown in serum-free RB27 medium, which consisted of RPMI 1640 supplemented with B27, FLT3L, IL-7 and ascorbic acid. Organoid and thymic CD3+TCRalphabeta+CD8 single positive T cells were FACS sorted before RNA extraction. For each sample, total RNA was purified from approximately 40,000 to 200,000 sorted cells using the RNeasy Micro kit, and RNA quality was checked on an Agilent RNA 6000 Nano chip.

The clonotype was recovered from a human donor who gave cord blood stem cells for thymic organoid culture, a cardiac surgery patient who gave postnatal thymus, or a blood donor (not recorded which). The sample comprised naive CD8+ T cells grown in artificial thymic organoids from cord blood stem and progenitor cells. The sample's cell subset or site label, in plain terms: CD3+TCRalphabeta+CD8SP T cells; for blood, CD45RO-CCR7+ naive CD8+ T cells. The chain is encoded by TRBV20-1 joined to TRBJ1-1; 8 central nucleotides agree with TRBD1. CDR3 reads: CSASRGLKTEAFF. The base sequence is TGCAGTGCATCCAGGGGGCTTAAGACTGAAGCTTTCTTT.